The 16 T cell receptor beta chains below all came from one sample that was sequenced in a study of shared clonotypes between healthy human individuals (dated by TCRdb to 2018 to 2020). The library was obtained by the immunoSEQ multiplex PCR assay. TCRdb holds this immuneACCESS table with in-frame rearrangements only. Some clones are missing; in checked studies, unresolved V genes explain under half, and the rest has no known cause. The sample table contains approximately 2.5 million clones; only one count was recorded for around nine tenths of them. The top ten clonotypes cover over 0.12% of the sample. Sequenced sample: naive CD4+ T cells sorted from blood. The cell subset or site label for this specimen denotes: CD45RA+ positively selected. These receptors were obtained from a man younger than 30 in good health.

DNA of the CDR3: TGTGCCAGCAGTCCCCCCGGGACAGGGTCCCACAATGAGCAGTTCTTC. Translating gives CASSPPGTGSHNEQFF. This chain links TRBV28 with TRBJ2-1, with 9 bases fitting TRBD1. Germline-derived CDR1 and CDR2 are MDHEN and SYDVKM. The V and J ends lost 5 bases and 5 bases, in that order; junction bases with no gene match: 10. The CDR3 runs to 16 residues.

This chain connects TRBV6-5 to TRBJ1-6; D is ambiguous. Germline V gene data show CDR1 as MNHEY and CDR2 as SVGAGI. The CDR3 runs to 14 residues. V gave up 1 base and J gave up 6 bases, with 7 bases separating them. The CDR3 DNA sequence: TGTGCCAGCAGTTACTTGGGATCTAATTCACCCCTCCACTTT. Translating gives CASSYLGSNSPLHF.

The V and J genes are TRBV5-1 and TRBJ2-3; 13 nucleotides agree with TRBD2. V was clipped by 4 bases and J by 7 bases; unmatched bases: 6. The CDR3 is 15 residues long. CDR1 and CDR2 (germline): SGHRS, YFSETQ. CDR3 DNA sequence: TGCGCCAGCAGCCTCGGGACTAGCGGGGCGTATACGCAGTATTTT. It is translated as CASSLGTSGAYTQYF.

The genes are TRBV28 and TRBJ2-3; a possible D gene is TRBD1 (6 bases). Trimming shortened V by 5 bases and J by 2 bases, and 23 bases separated the two germline ends. Germline CDR1 is MDHEN and CDR2 is SYDVKM. There are 18 residues in the CDR3. The chain's CDR3 is CASSPLGLQGPLTDTQYF. The DNA for the CDR3 is TGTGCCAGCAGTCCTCTGGGGTTACAGGGACCTCTCACAGATACGCAGTATTTT. The whole variable domain, filled in from reference TRBV28 and TRBJ2-3, reads DVKVTQSSRYLVKRTGEKVFLECVQDMDHENMFWYRQDPGLGLRLIYFSYDVKMKEKGDIPEGYSVSREKKERFSLILESASTNQTSMYLCASSPLGLQGPLTDTQYFGPGTRLTVL.

To note about this clone: The sample carries other DNA sequences with the same CDR3. The chain links TRBV5-1 to TRBJ1-5, with 9 bases that match TRBD1. The CDR3 runs 14 residues. J gave up 4 bases and V 4 bases, and 3 bases lay outside the gene matches. CDR1 is SGHRS, CDR2 YFSETQ, per germline. In DNA form, the CDR3 reads TGCGCCAGCAGCGCTGGGACAGGGAATCAGCCCCAGCATTTT. Protein: CASSAGTGNQPQHF.

V is TRBV29-1 and J is TRBJ2-7, with 8 bases matching TRBD1. The CDR3 runs to 14 residues. V shed 5 bases, J shed 3 bases, and the junction held 9 bases outside the gene matches. Germline assignment: CDR1 SQVTM and CDR2 ANQGSEA. The CDR3 DNA reads as TGCAGCGTTATGAGACAGGGGCACAACTACGAGCAGTACTTC. This translates into CSVMRQGHNYEQYF.

This sequence joins TRBV7-2 and TRBJ2-1; D is perhaps TRBD1 (5 bases). CDR1 and CDR2 (germline): SGHTA, FQGNSA. CDR3 size: 14 residues. The ends were cut back, 2 bases at V and 3 bases at J, with 8 bases in the middle. The CDR3: CASSLRGFYNEQFF. DNA of the CDR3: TGTGCCAGCAGCTTAAGGGGATTCTACAATGAGCAGTTCTTC.

The sample holds one count of this clone. This sequence joins TRBV6-5 and TRBJ1-2; tentatively, D is TRBD1 (6 bases). Per the germline V gene, CDR1 is MNHEY and CDR2 is SVGAGI. The CDR3 has 14 residues. The V and J ends lost 4 bases and 3 bases respectively, with 12 bases between them. CDR3 region: CASSWGGKDYGYTF. Written as DNA, the CDR3 is TGTGCCAGCAGTTGGGGGGGCAAAGACTATGGCTACACCTTC.

V gene TRBV7-2 combines with J gene TRBJ1-2; D is ambiguous. Germline V gene data show CDR1 as SGHTA and CDR2 as FQGNSA. The CDR3 totals 14 residues. V was cut by 1 base and J by 3 bases, with 9 bases left in between. The CDR3 protein is CASSLVVSYYGYTF. The CDR3 DNA follows: TGTGCCAGCAGCTTAGTGGTCAGTTACTATGGCTACACCTTC.

The chain uses TRBV2 and TRBJ1-5; D call uncertain. This CDR3 is 13 amino acids long. With 8 bases removed from V and 6 bases from J, the gap between germline ends came to 14 bases. Germline lookup yields CDR1 SNHLY and CDR2 FYNNEI. CDR3 residues: CASRRELRQPQHF. The CDR3 region has the DNA TGTGCCAGCCGCAGAGAACTCCGTCAGCCCCAGCATTTT.

V is TRBV21-1 and J is TRBJ1-4. TRBV21-1 represents a pseudogene. This CDR3 region has 15 residues. The CDR3 nucleotides are TGTGCCAGCAGCAAACTAGGTAGAGGTGATGAAAAACTGTTTTTT. Translated: CASSKLGRGDEKLFF.

The J gene is TRBJ2-1, the V gene TRBV6-5; 8 nucleotides match TRBD2. J lost 2 bases, V lost 5 bases, and 5 bases had no gene match. Germline CDR1 reads MNHEY; CDR2 reads SVGAGI. The length of the CDR3 is 15 residues. The CDR3 sequence is CASSPSGSPYNEQFF. In DNA, the CDR3 is TGTGCCAGCAGTCCGAGCGGGAGTCCCTACAATGAGCAGTTCTTC.

This clone appeared a few times. The rearrangement joins TRBV18 to TRBJ1-6, with D possibly being TRBD1 (6 bases). CDR1 and CDR2 from the germline V gene are KGHSH and LQKENI. CDR3 length: 16 residues. V was shortened by 2 bases and J by 8 bases, with 16 bases between the two germline ends. DNA for the CDR3: TGTGCCAGCTCACCAACTAGCAGGGCAGGGGATTCACCCCTCCACTTT. This codes for CASSPTSRAGDSPLHF.

The chain links TRBV4-2 to TRBJ2-3; no clear D. The V gene's germline CDR1 is LGHNA and CDR2 YNFKEQ. V was cut by 0 bases and J by 4 bases, with 5 bases left in between. CDR3 size: 13 residues. The CDR3 is CASSQDLADTQYF. CDR3 DNA: TGTGCCAGCAGCCAAGATCTGGCAGATACGCAGTATTTT.

This chain joins TRBV19 and TRBJ2-2; 9 bases map to TRBD1. Per germline, CDR1 LNHDA and CDR2 SQIVND (reference sequence). The CDR3 is 16 amino acids. The V and J ends lost 3 bases and 4 bases, in that order; junction bases with no gene match: 6. The CDR3 nucleotides are TGTGCCAGTAGTATTGTTGGACAGGGGCGCACCGGGGAGCTGTTTTTT. Its translation: CASSIVGQGRTGELFF.

V gene TRBV5-8 combines with J gene TRBJ2-7; 11 bases line up with TRBD1. Trimming at V came to 5 bases and at J to 5 bases, leaving 12 bases not matched to a gene. The CDR3 runs 16 residues. Germline CDR1 is SGHTS and CDR2 is YDEGEE. CDR3 sequence (DNA): TGTGCCAGCAGACTTACCCAGGGACAGGGGGTTCACGAGCAGTACTTC. Amino acid sequence: CASRLTQGQGVHEQYF.